A single sample is the source of the 29 T cell receptor beta chains below, sequenced in a study of blood T cells in healthy people across ages. A second PCR, run for roughly 7 to 12 cycles, used a sample-barcoded 5' primer plus a J-beta primer mix. TCRdb ran MiXCR on the 5' RACE reads and lists one entry per CDR3 protein. The data show approximately 810,000 distinct CDR3 sequences, around 30% seen once. Material: blood. The receptors were sampled from a woman of 80 years or more in good health.

V and J are TRBV7-2 and TRBJ1-5; no clear D. Trimming removed 5 bases from V and 4 bases from J, with 15 bases in between. The CDR3 contains 15 residues. Germline values: CDR1 SGHTA, CDR2 FQGNSA. The CDR3 DNA reads as TGTGCCAGCAGCCCAAGTTCTGGGAGGAATCAGCCCCAGCATTTT. It yields the protein CASSPSSGRNQPQHF.

This clonotype was picked up many times. The rearrangement uses TRBV15 and TRBJ2-3; D is tentatively TRBD1 or TRBD2 (6 bases each). The CDR3 sequence is 13 residues long. Germline CDR1 and CDR2: LNHNV and YYDKDF (reference sequence). Trimming cost V 8 bases and J 6 bases, with 15 bases left between them. For the CDR3, the DNA is TGTGCCACCCGGACGGGGGCCGGTGATACGCAGTATTTT. Its protein is CATRTGAGDTQYF.

The J gene is TRBJ2-5, the V gene TRBV7-9; D possibly corresponds to TRBD1 (6 bases). V was pared by 1 base and J by 2 bases, with 11 bases between. Per the germline V gene, CDR1 is SEHNR and CDR2 is FQNEAQ (reference sequence). This CDR3 is built from 15 residues. The CDR3 DNA sequence: TGTGCCAGCAGCTTAGAGGGGGACGCGCAAGAGACCCAGTACTTC. Translated: CASSLEGDAQETQYF.

This clonotype was found many times. The rearrangement links TRBV7-2 to TRBJ1-2; 8 nucleotides match TRBD1. Germline V gene lookup returns CDR1 SGHTA and CDR2 FQGNSA. Trimming removed 4 bases from V and 4 bases from J; junction bases left unmatched: 8. The CDR3 loop spans 15 amino acids. This CDR3 reads CASSSGQGISYGYTF. In DNA, the CDR3 is TGTGCCAGCAGCTCAGGACAGGGAATCTCCTATGGCTACACCTTC. The full variable domain, in which reference TRBV7-2 and TRBJ1-2 provide the parts outside the CDR3, is GAGVSQSPSNKVTEKGKDVELRCDPISGHTALYWYRQSLGQGLEFLIYFQGNSAPDKSGLPSDRFSAERTGGSVSTLTIQRTQQEDSAVYLCASSSGQGISYGYTFGSGTRLTVV.

The rearrangement uses TRBV3-1 and TRBJ2-1, with 9 bases fitting TRBD2. Germline CDR1 is LGHDT and CDR2 is YNNKEL (reference sequence). J gave up 8 bases and V 3 bases, and 11 bases lay outside the gene matches. This CDR3 contains 16 residues. In nucleotides, the CDR3 is TGTGCCAGCAGCCAGGGGGGGACTAGCAGAAGTTATGAGCAGTTCTTC. Protein: CASSQGGTSRSYEQFF.

This clonotype was counted ten times or more. The chain employs TRBV7-2 and TRBJ1-6; D remains ambiguous. Germline V gene sequence: CDR1 SGHTA, CDR2 FQGNSA. The V and J ends lost 1 base and 6 bases respectively, with 13 bases between them. CDR3 size: 16 residues. The CDR3 protein is CASSLERAIANSPLHF. CDR3 coding DNA: TGTGCCAGCAGCTTAGAAAGGGCGATAGCTAATTCACCCCTCCACTTT.

Ten or more counts support this clonotype. The rearrangement uses TRBV11-1 and TRBJ2-1, with unresolved D. This CDR3 comprises 15 residues. The V gene's germline CDR1 is SGHAT and CDR2 FQDESV (reference sequence). The V and J ends lost 1 base and 4 bases respectively, with 11 bases between them. This CDR3 reads CASSLGSLSYNEQFF. In DNA, the CDR3 is TGTGCCAGCAGCTTAGGTTCACTATCTTACAATGAGCAGTTCTTC.

As for this clonotype: Germline and junction disagree at one end, which may indicate a read error. The V and J genes are TRBV7-2 and TRBJ2-5; a possible D gene is TRBD1 (6 bases). Germline values: CDR1 SGHTA, CDR2 FQGNSA. CDR3 size: 16 residues. The CDR3 region is CVSSPMGAAFRETQYF. The CDR3 DNA is TGTGTCAGCAGTCCCATGGGGGCAGCGTTCCGGGAGACCCAGTACTTC.

This clonotype was counted at least ten times. The chain joins TRBV9 to TRBJ2-5; D possibly corresponds to TRBD2 (5 bases). The CDR3 has 16 residues. CDR1 and CDR2 (germline): SGDLS, YYNGEE. Trimming shortened V by 0 bases and J by 4 bases, and 16 bases separated the two germline ends. The CDR3 region is CASSVGSANSGETQYF. CDR3 DNA sequence: TGTGCCAGCAGCGTAGGGTCTGCAAACAGCGGAGAGACCCAGTACTTC.

V is TRBV20-1 and J is TRBJ2-2; 9 bases map to TRBD2. Germline V gene lookup returns CDR1 DFQATT and CDR2 SNEGSKA (reference sequence). This CDR3 is 17 amino acids long. The V segment lost 0 bases and the J segment 5 bases; nucleotides outside the gene matches: 10. In nucleotides, the CDR3 is TGCAGTGCTAGAGACCGCGGGGGGGCCTTCGGAACCGGGGAGCTGTTTTTT. Protein: CSARDRGGAFGTGELFF.

This clonotype has just a few counts. The genes are TRBV12-3 or TRBV12-4 and TRBJ2-2; 7 bases map to TRBD2. The CDR3 runs 15 residues. V was clipped by 3 bases and J by 4 bases; unmatched bases: 5. The CDR3 DNA reads TGTGCCAGCAGTTTGGGGCCGGGAGGCACCGGGGAGCTGTTTTTT. As protein: CASSLGPGGTGELFF.

This clonotype was counted ten times or more. This rearrangement joins TRBV12-3 or TRBV12-4 to TRBJ2-7, with 7 bases lining up with TRBD1. V lost 6 bases, J lost 2 bases, and 4 bases stayed unmatched. CDR3 length: 13 amino acids. CDR3 sequence reads: CASSRGQTYEQYF. Written as DNA, the CDR3 is TGTGCCAGCAGCCGGGGACAGACCTACGAGCAGTACTTC.

The V call is TRBV20-1, the J call TRBJ1-3, with D possibly TRBD1 on 5 matching bases. V was clipped by 1 base and J by 0 bases, with 13 bases between them. There are 16 residues in the CDR3. CDR1 and CDR2 (germline): DFQATT, SNEGSKA (reference sequence). This CDR3 is CSARAPLDTSGNTIYF. CDR3 coding DNA: TGCAGTGCTAGAGCCCCCTTGGACACCTCTGGAAACACCATATATTTT.

This chain connects TRBV5-1 to TRBJ2-2, with 12 nucleotides matching TRBD1. Germline lookup yields CDR1 SGHRS and CDR2 YFSETQ. The junction had 4 bases not matched to a gene; V was cut back by 4 bases and J by 6 bases. The CDR3 runs 15 residues. The CDR3 protein is CASSTGQGAPGELFF. DNA of the CDR3: TGCGCCAGCAGCACGGGACAGGGGGCCCCCGGGGAGCTGTTTTTT.

As to this clonotype: This may arise from a read error, as a much more abundant clone is one base away. In DNA, the CDR3 is TGTGCCTGGAGTGTTATAGAGACCCAGTACTTC. It encodes CAWSVIETQYF. The chain has TRBV30 and TRBJ2-5; D gene uncertain. This CDR3 has 11 residues. Trimming took 0 bases from V and 4 from J, leaving 3 bases between them. Germline V lookup: CDR1 GTSNPN, CDR2 SVGIG (reference sequence).

There are many counts of this clonotype. This chain uses TRBV20-1 with TRBJ2-1; D tentatively reads TRBD1 or TRBD2 (5 bases each). Trimming took 0 bases from V and 6 from J, leaving 18 bases between them. This CDR3 comprises 16 residues. Germline assignment: CDR1 DFQATT and CDR2 SNEGSKA (reference sequence). The chain's CDR3 is CSARDGGQGAFNEQFF. DNA of the CDR3: TGCAGTGCTAGAGACGGCGGGCAGGGTGCGTTCAATGAGCAGTTCTTC.

The rearrangement uses TRBV7-2 and TRBJ1-5; D is undetermined. The CDR3 totals 15 residues. Germline V gene sequence: CDR1 SGHTA, CDR2 FQGNSA. Trimming removed 1 base from V and 2 bases from J, with 9 bases in between. The CDR3 here is CASSLVVGGNQPQHF. The CDR3 DNA reads as TGTGCCAGCAGCTTAGTGGTGGGCGGCAATCAGCCCCAGCATTTT.

This clonotype was seen many times. V and J are TRBV2 and TRBJ2-3; weak D call: TRBD2 (7 bases). The CDR3 extends over 13 amino acids. The germline V gene has CDR1 SNHLY and CDR2 FYNNEI. The CDR3 here is CAWRGGAIDTQYF. The CDR3, as DNA: TGTGCATGGAGGGGGGGGGCTATAGATACGCAGTATTTT.

This clonotype was recorded many times. The V call is TRBV6-1, the J call TRBJ2-6; a possible D gene is TRBD2 (5 bases). Looked up from germline, CDR1 is MNHNS and CDR2 is SASEGT. The V end lost 11 bases, the J end lost 2 bases, and 16 bases lay between the germline ends. The CDR3 sequence is 15 residues long. CDR3 amino acids: CAAAGRRTGANVLTF. CDR3 DNA sequence: TGTGCCGCCGCGGGCAGGAGGACTGGGGCCAACGTCCTGACTTTC.

This sequence joins TRBV5-1 and TRBJ1-1; no clear D gene. The ends were cut back, 0 bases at V and 0 bases at J, with 9 bases in the middle. The germline gives CDR1 SGHRS, CDR2 YFSETQ. This CDR3 is 15 amino acids long. CDR3 nucleotide sequence: TGCGCCAGCAGCTTGGGGCAGCCTTTGAACACTGAAGCTTTCTTT. It yields the protein CASSLGQPLNTEAFF.

This clonotype was seen a handful of times. A much larger clone differs by one base, so this may be a read error. The chain combines TRBV12-3 or TRBV12-4 with TRBJ1-2; 10 bases fit TRBD1. CDR3 length: 18 residues. With V trimmed by 6 bases and J by 4 bases, 17 bases remained unmatched. DNA of the CDR3: TGTGCCAGCAGCTCTTACCCGGGACAGGGGACCAATGCCTATGGCTACACCTTC. It encodes CASSSYPGQGTNAYGYTF.

As to this clonotype: A single base separates this from a much larger clone, so it may be a read error. The chain has TRBV7-9 and TRBJ1-2, with D possibly matching TRBD1 (5 bases). CDR1 and CDR2 (germline): SEHNR, FQNEAQ (reference sequence). Trimming pared 1 base from V and 12 bases from J, leaving 15 bases between. The length of the CDR3 is 13 residues. CDR3 in DNA: TGTGCCAGCAGCTTAGACTCAGGGCGGCAGGACACCTTC. As protein: CASSLDSGRQDTF.

The table lists this clonotype with many counts. The gene calls are TRBV20-1 and TRBJ2-7, with 13 bases that match TRBD2. Germline trimming cut 5 bases from V and 5 bases from J; bases unmatched to any gene: 9. The CDR3 sequence is 15 residues long. Per germline, CDR1 DFQATT and CDR2 SNEGSKA (reference sequence). The CDR3 DNA sequence: TGCAGTGCTTTTGAACTAGCGGGGGGGCCGCACGAGCAGTACTTC. Its translation: CSAFELAGGPHEQYF.

The genes are TRBV5-1 and TRBJ2-6, with 8 bases lining up with TRBD1. There are 16 residues in the CDR3. From germline, CDR1 is SGHRS and CDR2 YFSETQ. With 5 bases clipped from V and 2 bases from J, the junction kept 6 bases outside the gene matches. The CDR3, as DNA: TGCGCCAGCAGATCGACAGGGGCGACTGGGGCCAACGTCCTGACTTTC. Its protein product is CASRSTGATGANVLTF.

This chain joins TRBV7-6 and TRBJ2-3, with TRBD2 matching 11 bases. Losses at the gene ends were 5 bases for V and 7 bases for J; bases not matched to a gene: 20. The germline CDR1 and CDR2 sequences are SGHVS and FNYEAQ. This CDR3 is built from 19 residues. CDR3 in DNA: TGTGCCAGCAGCCCCCAGGAGGGACTAGCGGTGGGTCACGCAAATACGCAGTATTTT. As protein: CASSPQEGLAVGHANTQYF.

CDR3 coding DNA: TGTGCCAGCACCGAGACCGGTGTTCGGGGTGAAGCTTTCTTT. It translates to CASTETGVRGEAFF. V gene TRBV6-5 combines with J gene TRBJ1-1; D is unclear. Trimming left V 7 bases short and J 7 bases short, with 19 bases between. The CDR3 totals 14 residues. Germline V gives CDR1 MNHEY, CDR2 SVGAGI.

This clonotype was recorded at least ten times. This chain joins TRBV6-2 or TRBV6-3 and TRBJ2-7; TRBD1 matches at 8 bases. Trimming cost V 0 bases and J 5 bases; bases outside gene matches: 6. There are 15 residues in the CDR3. CDR1 and CDR2 from the germline V gene are MNHEY and SVGEGT. The CDR3 sequence: CASSYSNRGVHEQYF. The CDR3 DNA reads TGTGCCAGCAGTTACTCAAACAGGGGGGTACACGAGCAGTACTTC.

Written as DNA, the CDR3 is TGTGCCACCAGTGACGCTAGCGGGAGAGGGGATACGCAGTATTTT. This codes for CATSDASGRGDTQYF. The chain couples TRBV24-1 to TRBJ2-3, with 10 bases lining up with TRBD2. The CDR3 covers 15 residues. V lost 4 bases to trimming and J lost 6 bases; unmatched junction nucleotides: 6. CDR1 KGHDR and CDR2 SFDVKD come from the germline V gene.

This clonotype appeared many times. The chain has TRBV5-8 and TRBJ1-1, with D perhaps matching TRBD1 (6 bases). Per germline, CDR1 SGHTS and CDR2 YDEGEE. This CDR3 has 16 residues. The V and J ends lost 4 bases and 4 bases respectively, with 20 bases between them. The CDR3 nucleotides read TGTGCCAGCAGCCGCAGTAAGTCGCCAGGGGTCACTGAAGCTTTCTTT. It codes for CASSRSKSPGVTEAFF.